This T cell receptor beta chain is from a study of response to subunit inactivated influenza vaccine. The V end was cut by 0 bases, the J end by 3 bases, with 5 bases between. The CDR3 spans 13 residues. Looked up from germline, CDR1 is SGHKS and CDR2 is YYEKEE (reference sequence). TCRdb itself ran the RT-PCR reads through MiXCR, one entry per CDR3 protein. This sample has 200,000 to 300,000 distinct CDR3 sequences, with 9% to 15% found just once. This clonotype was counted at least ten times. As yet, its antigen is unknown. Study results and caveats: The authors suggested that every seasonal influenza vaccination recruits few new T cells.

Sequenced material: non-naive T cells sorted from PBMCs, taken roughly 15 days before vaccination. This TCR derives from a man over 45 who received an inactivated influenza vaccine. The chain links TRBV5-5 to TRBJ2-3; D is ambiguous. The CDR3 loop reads CASSLEATDTQYF. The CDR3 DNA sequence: TGTGCCAGCAGCTTGGAGGCGACAGATACGCAGTATTTT.